This T cell receptor beta chain was profiled in a study of blood T cell repertoires in COVID-19. Overall study context: Spain, Italy and the United States supplied samples that represented acute and convalescent COVID-19. T cells, B-cell-depleted T cells, or PBMCs provided the cDNA or gDNA that served as material.

In the original analysis: Estimates of nucleated cell counts were drawn from the amplification of reference gene primers. Using immunoSEQ multiplex PCR, the repertoire was profiled, and TCRdb retains in-frame clones only, with some absent. V, J and clone size reflect that table, while D and trimming were determined from the DNA. The repertoire includes 85,000 to 110,000 clones, approximately 89% of them detected once, and 17% sits in the top ten. The CDR3 extends over 15 amino acids. V shed 5 bases and J shed 2 bases, with 15 bases lying between them. Germline assignment: CDR1 SGHAT and CDR2 FQNNGV. This clonotype was obtained from a woman of 80 years or more in a cohort sampled during active COVID-19. Specimen: peripheral blood. The chain carries TRBV11-2 and TRBJ1-1; D may be TRBD1 (6 bases). The CDR3 nucleotides read TGTGCCAGCAGCCCAGGGGTAGAATCAAACACTGAAGCTTTCTTT. As protein: CASSPGVESNTEAFF.